This T cell receptor beta chain emerged from a study of Ad26.COV2.S vaccination and SARS-CoV-2 variants. Remarks on this clone: The antigen is unknown.

Germline CDR1 and CDR2: LNHDA and SQIVND (reference sequence). Trimming left V 3 bases short and J 6 bases short, with 11 bases between. The CDR3 is 13 residues long. TCRdb keeps only in-frame clones here, not all; method: immunoSEQ multiplex PCR. Among around 320,000 clones listed, around 87% were seen once. Points from the study as a whole: TCR breadth and depth analyses may have underestimated total T cell responses. Spike-specific TCR breadth was greater after Ad26.COV2.S than placebo.

Noted treatment: some 20 received Ad26.COV2.S at low or high dose, single or two shots; roughly 5 received placebo; per-sample allocation not given. The study sampled participants on day 63 after the first vaccine or placebo injection. Built on an Ad26 vector, the vaccine expressed Wuhan-strain SARS-CoV-2 spike. The V and J genes are TRBV19 and TRBJ1-2; D gene uncertain. The sample in question was peripheral blood, obtained in a trial of Ad26.COV2.S vaccine versus placebo. The sequence was collected from a person aged 18-65 years who received the Ad26.COV2.S COVID-19 vaccine or a placebo. In DNA, the CDR3 is TGTGCCAGTAGTATTTTAAGCCGAAATGGCTACACCTTC. It translates to CASSILSRNGYTF.